These 5 T cell receptor beta chains were all obtained from the same sample, sequenced in a study of regulatory T cells in long-lasting Graves disease. Time point described: newly diagnosed GD, antithyroid drugs for less than 3 months. Making the TCR library involved RNA that had been extracted from PBMCs. The TCR beta library used iRepertoire HTBI primers with Arm-PCR amplification of CDR3. TCRdb re-derived calls from the multiplex PCR reads in MiXCR, one entry per CDR3 protein. Of 390,000 or so distinct CDR3 sequences in the sample, about 12% were seen once. The data were also submitted as part of a second study, on T cells in Graves' hyperthyroidism and ophthalmopathy.

The sample here was peripheral blood mononuclear cells (PBMCs), taken at new diagnosis, from a patient treated with antithyroid drugs. The source is a woman under 30 with Graves disease.

This clonotype was recorded at least ten times. This sequence joins TRBV2 and TRBJ2-7; D tentatively reads TRBD1 or TRBD2 (6 bases each). Deletions cut 3 bases from V and 2 bases from J, with 17 bases between. Germline V gene data show CDR1 as SNHLY and CDR2 as FYNNEI. This CDR3 has 16 residues. CDR3 nucleotides: TGTGCCAGCAGTGAGAGGAGGGGGACGGTAACCTACGAGCAGTACGTC. It specifies CASSERRGTVTYEQYV.

Details on this clonotype: A single base separates this from a much larger clone, so it may be a read error. V usage is TRBV20-1 and J usage is TRBJ1-1; unclear D gene. Germline V gene sequence: CDR1 DFQATT, CDR2 SNEGSKA (reference sequence). Deletions cut 3 bases from V and 1 base from J, with 3 bases between. The CDR3 extends over 11 amino acids. The CDR3 nucleotides read TGCAGTGCTAGGGGGAACACTGAAGCTTTCTTT. Protein product: CSARGNTEAFF.

This clonotype appeared a few times. The V and J genes are TRBV24-1 and TRBJ2-2, with 9 bases aligning to TRBD1. Germline lookup yields CDR1 KGHDR and CDR2 SFDVKD. The V and J ends lost 4 bases and 6 bases, in that order; junction bases with no gene match: 14. CDR3 length: 18 residues. In DNA form, the CDR3 reads TGTGCCACCAGTGACCATACTTCCGGGACAGGGAAAGCCGGGGAGCTGTTTTTT. Its translation: CATSDHTSGTGKAGELFF.

This clonotype was observed at least ten times. This chain uses TRBV20-1 with TRBJ2-3, with a tentative D call TRBD2 (6 bases). V was pared by 3 bases and J by 2 bases, with 15 bases between. The CDR3 extends over 15 amino acids. CDR1 and CDR2 (germline): DFQATT, SNEGSKA (reference sequence). DNA for the CDR3: TGCAGTGCTAGCGGACGGAGGGCCTCCACAGATACGCAGTATTTT. It is translated as CSASGRRASTDTQYF.

This clonotype was observed a handful of times. The V and J genes are TRBV20-1 and TRBJ1-3; the D is unclear. V was clipped by 3 bases and J by 2 bases, with 14 bases between them. The CDR3 covers 15 residues. Germline CDR1 and CDR2: DFQATT and SNEGSKA (reference sequence). The CDR3 region has the DNA TGCAGTGCTAGTTCAGGTTTCAGTCCTGGAAACACCATATATTTT. The encoded protein is CSASSGFSPGNTIYF.